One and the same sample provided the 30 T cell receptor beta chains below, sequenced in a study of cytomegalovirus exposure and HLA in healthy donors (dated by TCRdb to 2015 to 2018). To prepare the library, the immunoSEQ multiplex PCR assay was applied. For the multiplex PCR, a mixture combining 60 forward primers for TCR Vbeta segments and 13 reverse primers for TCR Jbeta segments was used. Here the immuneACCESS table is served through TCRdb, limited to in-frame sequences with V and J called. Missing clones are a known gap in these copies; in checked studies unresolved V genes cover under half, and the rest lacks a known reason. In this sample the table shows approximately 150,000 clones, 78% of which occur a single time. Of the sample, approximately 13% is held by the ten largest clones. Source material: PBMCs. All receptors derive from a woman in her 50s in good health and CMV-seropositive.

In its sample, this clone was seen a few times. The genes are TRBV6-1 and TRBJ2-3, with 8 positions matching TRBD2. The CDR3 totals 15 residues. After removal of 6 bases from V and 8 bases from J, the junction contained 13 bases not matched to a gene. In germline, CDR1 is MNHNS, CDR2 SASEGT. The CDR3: CASSGTSQGLGTQYF. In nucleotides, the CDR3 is TGTGCCAGCAGCGGGACTAGTCAGGGCTTGGGTACGCAGTATTTT.

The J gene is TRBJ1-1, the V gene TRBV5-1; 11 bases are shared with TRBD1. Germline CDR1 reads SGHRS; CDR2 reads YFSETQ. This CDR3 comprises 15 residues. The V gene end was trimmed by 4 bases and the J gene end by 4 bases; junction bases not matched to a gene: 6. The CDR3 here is CASSPRDRGGTEAFF. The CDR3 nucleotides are TGCGCCAGCAGCCCGAGGGACAGGGGGGGCACTGAAGCTTTCTTT.

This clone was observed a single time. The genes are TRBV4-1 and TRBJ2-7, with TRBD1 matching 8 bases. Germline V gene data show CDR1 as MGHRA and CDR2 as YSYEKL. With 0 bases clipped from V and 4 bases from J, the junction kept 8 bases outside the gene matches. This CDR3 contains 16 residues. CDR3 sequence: CASSQEPGTGPYEQYF. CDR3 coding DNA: TGCGCCAGCAGCCAAGAACCCGGGACAGGACCTTACGAGCAGTACTTC.

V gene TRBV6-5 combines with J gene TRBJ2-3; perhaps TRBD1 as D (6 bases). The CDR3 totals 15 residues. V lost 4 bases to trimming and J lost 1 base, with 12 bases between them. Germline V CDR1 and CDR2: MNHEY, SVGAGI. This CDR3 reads CASSLWTDRTDTQYF. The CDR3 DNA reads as TGTGCCAGCAGTTTATGGACAGACCGCACAGATACGCAGTATTTT.

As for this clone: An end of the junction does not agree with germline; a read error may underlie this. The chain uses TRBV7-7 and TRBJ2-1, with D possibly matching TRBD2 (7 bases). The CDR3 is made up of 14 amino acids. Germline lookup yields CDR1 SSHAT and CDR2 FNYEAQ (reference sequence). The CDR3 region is CASSSRGGRGKQFF. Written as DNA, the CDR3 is TGTGCTAGCAGCTCACGCGGGGGCCGAGGGAAGCAGTTCTTC.

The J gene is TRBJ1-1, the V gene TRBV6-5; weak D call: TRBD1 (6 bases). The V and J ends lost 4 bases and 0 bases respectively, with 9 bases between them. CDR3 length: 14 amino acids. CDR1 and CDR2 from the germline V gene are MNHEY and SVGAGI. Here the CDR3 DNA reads TGTGCCAGCAGTTTGGGACACATGAACACTGAAGCTTTCTTT. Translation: CASSLGHMNTEAFF.

The chain's CDR3 is CASTPGQAYSPLHF. As DNA, the CDR3 is TGTGCCAGCACCCCGGGACAGGCGTATTCACCCCTCCACTTT. This chain connects TRBV5-4 to TRBJ1-6, with 8 bases lining up with TRBD1. This CDR3 contains 14 residues. The junction had 7 bases not matched to a gene; V was cut back by 6 bases and J by 8 bases. Germline CDR1 is SGHNT and CDR2 is YYREEE (reference sequence).

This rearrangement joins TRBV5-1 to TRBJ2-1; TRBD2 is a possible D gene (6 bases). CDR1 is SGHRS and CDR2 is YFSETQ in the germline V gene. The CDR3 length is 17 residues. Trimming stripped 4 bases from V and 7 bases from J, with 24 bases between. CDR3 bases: TGCGCCAGCAGCCCCGCACGGGGACCTAGACTAGGGAATGAGCAGTTCTTC. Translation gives CASSPARGPRLGNEQFF.

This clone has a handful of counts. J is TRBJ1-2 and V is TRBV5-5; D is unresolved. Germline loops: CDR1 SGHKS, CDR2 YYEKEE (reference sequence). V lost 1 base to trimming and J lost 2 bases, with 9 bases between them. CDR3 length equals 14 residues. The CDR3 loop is CASSLWEENYGYTF. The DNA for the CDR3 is TGTGCCAGCAGCTTGTGGGAGGAAAACTATGGCTACACCTTC.

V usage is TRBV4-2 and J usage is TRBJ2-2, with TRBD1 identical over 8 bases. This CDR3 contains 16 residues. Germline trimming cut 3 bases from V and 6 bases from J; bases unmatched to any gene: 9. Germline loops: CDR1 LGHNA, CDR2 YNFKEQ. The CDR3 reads CASSQDWTGKSGELFF. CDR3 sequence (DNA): TGTGCCAGCAGCCAGGACTGGACAGGGAAATCCGGGGAGCTGTTTTTT.

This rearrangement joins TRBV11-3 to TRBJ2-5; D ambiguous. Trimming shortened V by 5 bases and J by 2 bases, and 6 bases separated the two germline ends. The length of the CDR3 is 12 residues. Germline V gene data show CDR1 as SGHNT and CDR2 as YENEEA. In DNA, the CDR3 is TGTGCCAGCAGCCCCGGGCAAGAGACCCAGTACTTC. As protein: CASSPGQETQYF.

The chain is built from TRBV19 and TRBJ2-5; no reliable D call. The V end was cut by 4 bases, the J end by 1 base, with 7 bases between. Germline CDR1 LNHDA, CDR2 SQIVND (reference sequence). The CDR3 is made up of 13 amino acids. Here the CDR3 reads CASSKSTQETQYF. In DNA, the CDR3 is TGTGCCAGTAGTAAAAGCACCCAAGAGACCCAGTACTTC.

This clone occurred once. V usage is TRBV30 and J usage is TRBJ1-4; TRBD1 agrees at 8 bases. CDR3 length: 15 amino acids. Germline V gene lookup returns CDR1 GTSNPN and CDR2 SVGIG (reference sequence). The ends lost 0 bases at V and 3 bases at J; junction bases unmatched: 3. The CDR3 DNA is TGTGCCTGGAGTGTACGGACAGGGTCTAATGAAAAACTGTTTTTT. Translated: CAWSVRTGSNEKLFF.

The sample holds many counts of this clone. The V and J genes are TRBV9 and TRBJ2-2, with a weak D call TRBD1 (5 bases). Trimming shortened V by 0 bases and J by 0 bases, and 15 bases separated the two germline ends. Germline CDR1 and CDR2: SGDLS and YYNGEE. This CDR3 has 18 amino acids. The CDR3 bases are TGTGCCAGCAGCGTAGGTTGGGGCAACGGTCCGAACACCGGGGAGCTGTTTTTT. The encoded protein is CASSVGWGNGPNTGELFF.

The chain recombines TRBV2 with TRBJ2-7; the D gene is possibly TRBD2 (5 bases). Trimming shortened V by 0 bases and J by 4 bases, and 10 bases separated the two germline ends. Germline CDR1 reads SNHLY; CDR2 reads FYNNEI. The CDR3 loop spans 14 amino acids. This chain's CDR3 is CASSEALRGYEQYF. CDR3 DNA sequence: TGTGCCAGCAGTGAAGCGCTTCGGGGATACGAGCAGTACTTC.

The CDR3 coding sequence is TGTGCCAGCAGTGACTGGCCGTTAGGACAGGTAAAGGGCGTCTACGAGCAGTACTTC. This codes for CASSDWPLGQVKGVYEQYF. The rearrangement links TRBV6-4 to TRBJ2-7, with 7 nucleotides matching TRBD1. CDR3 length equals 19 residues. V lost 1 base and J lost 3; bases outside the gene matches: 18. Germline values: CDR1 MRHNA, CDR2 SNTAGT.

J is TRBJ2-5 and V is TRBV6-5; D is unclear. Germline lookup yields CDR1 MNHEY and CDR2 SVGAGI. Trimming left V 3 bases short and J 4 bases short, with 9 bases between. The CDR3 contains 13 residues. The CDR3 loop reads CASSYPGRETQYF. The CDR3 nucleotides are TGTGCCAGCAGTTATCCAGGTCGAGAGACCCAGTACTTC.

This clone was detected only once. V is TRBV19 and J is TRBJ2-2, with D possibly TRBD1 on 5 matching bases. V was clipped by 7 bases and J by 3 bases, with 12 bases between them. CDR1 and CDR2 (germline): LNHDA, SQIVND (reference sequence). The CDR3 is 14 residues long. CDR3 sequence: CASTATGYTGELFF. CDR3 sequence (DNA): TGTGCCAGTACCGCTACAGGCTACACCGGGGAGCTGTTTTTT.

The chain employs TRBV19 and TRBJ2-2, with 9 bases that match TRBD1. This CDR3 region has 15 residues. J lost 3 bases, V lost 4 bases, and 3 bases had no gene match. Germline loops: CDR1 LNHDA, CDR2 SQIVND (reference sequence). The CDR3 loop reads CASSRRTGDTGELFF. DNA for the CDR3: TGTGCCAGTAGTAGGAGGACAGGGGACACCGGGGAGCTGTTTTTT.

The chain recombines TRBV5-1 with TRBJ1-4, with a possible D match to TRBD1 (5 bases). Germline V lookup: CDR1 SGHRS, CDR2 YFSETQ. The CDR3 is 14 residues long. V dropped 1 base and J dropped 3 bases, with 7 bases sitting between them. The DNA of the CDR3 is TGCGCCAGCAGCTTGCTAGGGGCTAATGAAAAACTGTTTTTT. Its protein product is CASSLLGANEKLFF.

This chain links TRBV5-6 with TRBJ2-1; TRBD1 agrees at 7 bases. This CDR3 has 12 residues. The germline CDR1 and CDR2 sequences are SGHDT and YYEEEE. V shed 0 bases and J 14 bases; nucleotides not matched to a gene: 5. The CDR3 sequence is CASSLGRGFKFF. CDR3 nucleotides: TGTGCCAGCAGCTTGGGCAGGGGGTTTAAGTTCTTC.

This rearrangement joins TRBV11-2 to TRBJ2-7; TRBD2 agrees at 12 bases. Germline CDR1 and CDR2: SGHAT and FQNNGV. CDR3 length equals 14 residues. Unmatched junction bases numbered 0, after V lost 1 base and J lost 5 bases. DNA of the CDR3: TGTGCCAGCAGCTTAGGGACTAGCGGGGACGAGCAGTACTTC. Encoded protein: CASSLGTSGDEQYF.

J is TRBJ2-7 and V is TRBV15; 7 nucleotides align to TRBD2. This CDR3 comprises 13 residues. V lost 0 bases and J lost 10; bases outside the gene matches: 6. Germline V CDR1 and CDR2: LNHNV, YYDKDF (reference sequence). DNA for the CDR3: TGTGCCACCAGCAGAGAAGGGACTACAGAACAGTACTTC. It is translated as CATSREGTTEQYF.

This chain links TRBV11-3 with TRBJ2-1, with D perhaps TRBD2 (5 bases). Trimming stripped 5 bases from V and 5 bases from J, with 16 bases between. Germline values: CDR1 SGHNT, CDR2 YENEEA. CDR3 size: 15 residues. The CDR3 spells CASSAQDSFNNEQFF. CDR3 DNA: TGTGCCAGCAGCGCCCAGGACTCATTTAACAATGAGCAGTTCTTC.

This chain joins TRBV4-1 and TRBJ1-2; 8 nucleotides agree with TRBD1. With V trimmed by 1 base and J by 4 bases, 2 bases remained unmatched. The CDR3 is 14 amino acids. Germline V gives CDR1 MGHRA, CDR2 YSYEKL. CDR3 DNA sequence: TGCGCCAGCAGCCAAGGGGACAGGAGCTATGGCTACACCTTC. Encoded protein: CASSQGDRSYGYTF.

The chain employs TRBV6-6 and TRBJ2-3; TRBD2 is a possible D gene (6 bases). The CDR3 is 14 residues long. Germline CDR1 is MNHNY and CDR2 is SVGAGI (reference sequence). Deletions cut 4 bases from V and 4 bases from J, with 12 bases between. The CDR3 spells CASSFRGNADTQYF. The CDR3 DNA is TGTGCCAGCAGTTTCCGGGGGAACGCAGATACGCAGTATTTT.

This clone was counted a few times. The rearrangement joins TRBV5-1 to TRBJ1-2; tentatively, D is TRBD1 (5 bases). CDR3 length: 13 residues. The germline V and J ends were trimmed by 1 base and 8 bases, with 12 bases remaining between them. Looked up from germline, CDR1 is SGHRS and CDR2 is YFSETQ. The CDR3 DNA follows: TGCGCCAGCAGCTTGTGGGCAGGGAAGGGCTACACCTTC. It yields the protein CASSLWAGKGYTF. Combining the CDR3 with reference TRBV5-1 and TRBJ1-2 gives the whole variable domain KAGVTQTPRYLIKTRGQQVTLSCSPISGHRSVSWYQQTPGQGLQFLFEYFSETQRNKGNFPGRFSGRQFSNSRSEMNVSTLELGDSALYLCASSLWAGKGYTFGSGTRLTVV.

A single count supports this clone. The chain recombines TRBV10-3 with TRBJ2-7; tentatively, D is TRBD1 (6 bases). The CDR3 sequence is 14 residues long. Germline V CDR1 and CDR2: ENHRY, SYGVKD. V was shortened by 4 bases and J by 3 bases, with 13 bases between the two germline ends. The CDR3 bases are TGTGCCATCAGTGTGGACAGTTACAACTACGAGCAGTACTTC. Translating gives CAISVDSYNYEQYF.

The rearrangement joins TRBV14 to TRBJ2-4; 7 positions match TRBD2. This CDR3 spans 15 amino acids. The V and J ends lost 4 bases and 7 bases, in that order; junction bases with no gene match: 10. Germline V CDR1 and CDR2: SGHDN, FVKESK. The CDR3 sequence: CASSLTAGGGNIQYF. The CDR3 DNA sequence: TGTGCCAGCAGCCTGACAGCCGGGGGAGGGAACATTCAGTACTTC.

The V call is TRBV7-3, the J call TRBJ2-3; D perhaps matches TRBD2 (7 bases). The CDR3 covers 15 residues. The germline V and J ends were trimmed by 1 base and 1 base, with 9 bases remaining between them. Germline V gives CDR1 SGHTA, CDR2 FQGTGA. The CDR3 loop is CASSLIGGGTDTQYF. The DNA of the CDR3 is TGTGCCAGCAGCTTAATAGGGGGGGGCACAGATACGCAGTATTTT.